This T cell receptor beta chain was identified in a study of CD8+ T cells in alopecia areata. RNA extraction and reverse transcription yielded cDNA as sequencing template. The protocol was immunoSEQ multiplex PCR, while the TCRdb copy is restricted to in-frame clones and leaves out a portion. The repertoire holds approximately 210,000 clones, with 66% as singletons. Documented treatment: oral pan-JAK inhibitor, 5-10 mg twice daily. Germline V lookup: CDR1 SNHLY, CDR2 FYNNEI. The junction had 3 bases not matched to a gene; V was cut back by 4 bases and J by 3 bases. The CDR3 is 15 amino acids. This sequence originates from a human donor with alopecia areata. The material sequenced was CD4+ T cells sorted from blood, taken at approximately week 42, from a patient treated with tofacitinib. The V and J genes are TRBV2 and TRBJ2-7, with 13 bases lining up with TRBD2. The CDR3 here is CASSVGLAGVYEQYF. As DNA, the CDR3 is TGTGCCAGCAGTGTCGGACTAGCGGGGGTCTACGAGCAGTACTTC.